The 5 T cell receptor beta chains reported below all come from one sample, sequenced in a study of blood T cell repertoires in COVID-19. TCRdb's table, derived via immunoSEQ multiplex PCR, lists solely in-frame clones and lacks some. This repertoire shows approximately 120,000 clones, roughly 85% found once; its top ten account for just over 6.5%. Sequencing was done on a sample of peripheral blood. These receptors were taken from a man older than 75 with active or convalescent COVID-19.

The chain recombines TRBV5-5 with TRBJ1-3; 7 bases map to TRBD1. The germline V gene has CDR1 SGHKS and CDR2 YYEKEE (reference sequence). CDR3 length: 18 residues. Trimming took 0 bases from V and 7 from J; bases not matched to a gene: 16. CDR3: CASSLEGQLFVVGNTIYF. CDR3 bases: TGTGCCAGCAGCTTGGAGGGACAGCTCTTTGTCGTTGGGAACACCATATATTTT.

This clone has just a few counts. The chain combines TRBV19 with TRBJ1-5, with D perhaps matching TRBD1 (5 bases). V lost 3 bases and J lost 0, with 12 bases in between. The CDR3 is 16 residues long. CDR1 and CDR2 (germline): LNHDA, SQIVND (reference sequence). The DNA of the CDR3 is TGTGCCAGTAGTATGAGACAGACTTATAGCAATCAGCCCCAGCATTTT. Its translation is CASSMRQTYSNQPQHF.

The DNA for the CDR3 is TGTGCCAGTAGTAGGGACAGGGGGATGTGGACTGAAGCTTTCTTT. It translates to CASSRDRGMWTEAFF. The chain carries TRBV19 and TRBJ1-1; 11 nucleotides align to TRBD1. CDR1 is LNHDA and CDR2 is SQIVND in the germline V gene (reference sequence). The CDR3 covers 15 residues. Trimming at V came to 4 bases and at J to 5 bases, leaving 6 bases not matched to a gene.

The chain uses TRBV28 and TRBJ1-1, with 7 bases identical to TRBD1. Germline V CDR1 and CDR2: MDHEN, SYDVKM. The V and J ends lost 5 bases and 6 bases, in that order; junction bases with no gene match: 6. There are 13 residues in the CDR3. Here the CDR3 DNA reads TGTGCCAGCAGTACCCTTCAGGGGGCTGAAGCTTTCTTT. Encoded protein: CASSTLQGAEAFF.

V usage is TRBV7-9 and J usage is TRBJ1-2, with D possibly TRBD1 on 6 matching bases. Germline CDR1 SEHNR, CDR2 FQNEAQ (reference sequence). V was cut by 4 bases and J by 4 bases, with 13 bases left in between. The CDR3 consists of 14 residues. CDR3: CASSSKGHSYGYTF. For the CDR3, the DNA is TGTGCCAGCAGCTCAAAGGGACACAGCTATGGCTACACCTTC.